A selection of T cell receptor beta chains follows, all from one sample in a study of cytomegalovirus exposure and HLA in healthy donors. Sequencing was performed with immunoSEQ multiplex PCR; in TCRdb, only in-frame clones are kept and a portion is missing. Its listing shows 60,000 or so clones. The sequenced sample was PBMCs. The receptors come from a man aged 45-65 years in good health and CMV-seropositive. The conserved cysteine and the conserved F or W are not part of the CDR3 here. A D gene is named only where the DNA matches it firmly.

j_call | v_call | d_call | cdr3_aa
TRBJ2-5 | TRBV6-5 | - | ASSRRGEETQY
TRBJ2-5 | TRBV2 | TRBD2 | ASSSGGSLGETQY
TRBJ2-1 | TRBV29-1 | - | SVEGATGSYNEQF
TRBJ2-1 | TRBV20-1 | - | SASSDNEQF
TRBJ2-5 | TRBV5-1 | TRBD2 | ASSLGSSGEGTQY
TRBJ2-2 | TRBV7-9 | - | ASSFPAAGELF
TRBJ2-2 | TRBV29-1 | - | SAVTTRGAGELF
TRBJ2-2 | TRBV6-1 | - | AGRGGVLTGELF
TRBJ2-6 | TRBV7-9 | TRBD1 | ASSYQGAGGANVLT
TRBJ1-1 | TRBV29-1 | TRBD1 | SVEDERGRPEAF